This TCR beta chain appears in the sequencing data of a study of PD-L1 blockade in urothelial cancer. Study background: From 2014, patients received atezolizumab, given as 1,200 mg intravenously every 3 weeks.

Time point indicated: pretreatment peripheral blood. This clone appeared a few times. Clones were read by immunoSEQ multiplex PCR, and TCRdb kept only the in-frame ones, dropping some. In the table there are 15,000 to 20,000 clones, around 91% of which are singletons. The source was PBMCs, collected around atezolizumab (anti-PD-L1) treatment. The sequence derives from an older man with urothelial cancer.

The CDR3 DNA is TGTGCCAGCAGCTTAGCGGCGGGCTATTGGAGCTATGGCTACACCTTC. Protein: CASSLAAGYWSYGYTF. The V gene is TRBV7-2, the J gene TRBJ1-2; D unresolved. The CDR3 has 16 amino acids. Germline V gene lookup returns CDR1 SGHTA and CDR2 FQGNSA. V gave up 0 bases and J gave up 4 bases, with 15 bases separating them.